Presented here are 11 T cell receptor beta chains from one specimen sequenced in a study of long-term antiretroviral therapy in people with HIV. Assay version v3.0 of immunoSEQ was used, and it was run at survey level. The method was immunoSEQ multiplex PCR; TCRdb's version includes in-frame clones alone and lacks a portion of them. The sample lists 20,000 to 25,000 clones, almost 85% occurring once. The sequencing here drew on unsorted PBMCs, taken 0.5 years after starting antiretroviral therapy. The origin of the receptors is a man aged 18 to 30 with HIV.

This chain joins TRBV5-4 and TRBJ2-2; D ambiguous. Per germline, CDR1 SGHNT and CDR2 YYREEE (reference sequence). Trimming removed 3 bases from V and 3 bases from J, with 15 bases in between. The CDR3 has 16 amino acids. The CDR3 sequence is CASSWSKAAHTGELFF. Written as DNA, the CDR3 is TGTGCCAGCAGCTGGTCAAAGGCTGCTCACACCGGGGAGCTGTTTTTT.

The chain has TRBV7-6 and TRBJ2-1; D remains ambiguous. Trimming stripped 3 bases from V and 0 bases from J, with 9 bases between. Looked up from germline, CDR1 is SGHVS and CDR2 is FNYEAQ. The CDR3 sequence is 15 residues long. The CDR3 nucleotides are TGTGCCAGCAGCTTCTCGGATCTCTCCTACAATGAGCAGTTCTTC. Translating gives CASSFSDLSYNEQFF.

In this sample, this clone turned up once. This chain joins TRBV7-3 and TRBJ1-2; no reliable D call. The germline V gene has CDR1 SGHTA and CDR2 FQGTGA. This CDR3 region has 13 residues. Between the trimmed V and J ends, which lost 4 bases and 8 bases, there was a span of 14 bases. The CDR3 bases are TGTGCCAGCAGCTCCCGCCGTCGGAGAGGCTACACCTTC. Its translation is CASSSRRRRGYTF.

This clone is medium-sized. The chain recombines TRBV27 with TRBJ2-1; TRBD2 matches 8 bases. V trimming: 5 bases; J trimming: 6 bases; junction bases outside the gene matches: 9. CDR1 is MNHEY, CDR2 SMNVEV, per germline (reference sequence). This CDR3 is built from 15 residues. The CDR3 DNA reads as TGTGCCAGCAGTCCCCCGGGACTAGGGTTCAATGAGCAGTTCTTC. Translating gives CASSPPGLGFNEQFF.

The rearrangement joins TRBV14 to TRBJ2-1, with 8 bases lining up with TRBD1. The CDR3 length is 15 residues. Trimming took 4 bases from V and 3 from J; bases not matched to a gene: 5. CDR1 and CDR2 (germline): SGHDN, FVKESK. In nucleotides, the CDR3 is TGTGCCAGCAGCCCCGGGACAGGTCACTACAATGAGCAGTTCTTC. Translating it yields CASSPGTGHYNEQFF.

This clone is labeled as medium-sized. The chain employs TRBV10-3 and TRBJ2-1; 10 nucleotides agree with TRBD1. Germline CDR1 and CDR2: ENHRY and SYGVKD. The CDR3 is 12 amino acids. With V trimmed by 10 bases and J by 8 bases, 5 bases remained unmatched. DNA of the CDR3: TGTGCCACCGGACAGGGGGTGGATGAGCAGTTCTTC. It yields the protein CATGQGVDEQFF.

V is TRBV7-2 and J is TRBJ1-2, with 8 bases fitting TRBD1. The CDR3 sequence is 13 residues long. Trimming at V came to 7 bases and at J to 4 bases, leaving 5 bases not matched to a gene. The V gene's germline CDR1 is SGHTA and CDR2 FQGNSA. The CDR3 DNA sequence: TGTGCCAGCAACAGGGGGACTACCTATGGCTACACCTTC. Encoded protein: CASNRGTTYGYTF.

In DNA form, the CDR3 reads TGTGCCAGCAGCTTAGAGGGACAGATGGGTTCCTACGAGCAGTACTTC. Translating it yields CASSLEGQMGSYEQYF. The chain links TRBV7-8 to TRBJ2-7; 7 nucleotides match TRBD1. The CDR3 extends over 16 amino acids. With 1 base clipped from V and 1 base from J, the junction kept 7 bases outside the gene matches. Germline V gene lookup returns CDR1 SGHVS and CDR2 FQNEAQ.

The CDR3 region has the DNA TGTGCCAGCAGCTCTCTGGGACAGAAGAACACTGAAGCTTTCTTT. Translating gives CASSSLGQKNTEAFF. The rearrangement links TRBV5-6 to TRBJ1-1; 7 bases agree with TRBD1. This CDR3 has 15 amino acids. V dropped 3 bases and J dropped 1; count of bases not matched to a gene: 6. Germline V CDR1 and CDR2: SGHDT, YYEEEE.

This clone was recorded a few times. J is TRBJ2-7 and V is TRBV25-1, with D possibly being TRBD1 (6 bases). The germline V gene encodes CDR1 MGHDK and CDR2 SYGVNS. The germline V and J ends were trimmed by 9 bases and 7 bases, with 19 bases remaining between them. The length of the CDR3 is 13 residues. In DNA, the CDR3 is TGTGCCAGTTCACCCAGGGGTATTAGGGAGCAGTACTTC. This gives the protein CASSPRGIREQYF.

CDR3 nucleotide sequence: TGTGCCAGCAGCCATCCCGGCTACGAGCAGTACTTC. This sequence encodes CASSHPGYEQYF. The rearrangement joins TRBV4-2 to TRBJ2-7, with unresolved D. Trimming pared 3 bases from V and 3 bases from J, leaving 6 bases between. Germline V gene lookup returns CDR1 LGHNA and CDR2 YNFKEQ. The CDR3 consists of 12 residues.